The T cell receptor (beta chain) described here comes from a study of spatial heterogeneity in lung cancer. Study in general: Sequenced were any available follow-up PBMC samples, which had been obtained a median of around two years after resection. Broader study findings: In blood, ubiquitous expanded tumor TCRs appeared more at resection than follow-up.

This clonotype occurred many times. Its antigen is as yet unknown. The junction and the germline gene differ at one end; a read error may be behind it. Unique molecular identifiers, one per molecule, were present on every TCR cDNA molecule. TCRdb re-analysed the 5' RACE reads in MiXCR, keeping a single row per CDR3 protein. Of about 27,000 distinct CDR3 sequences in the sample, almost 5.5% are singletons; the top ten hold approximately 25%. This CDR3 is built from 13 residues. Germline-derived CDR1 and CDR2 are DFQATT and SNEGSKA (reference sequence). The time point here: blood at routine non-recurrence follow-up after resection.

The material sequenced was PBMCs, taken at follow-up. The sequence came from a female donor with early-stage non-small cell lung cancer. The rearrangement uses TRBV20-1 and TRBJ2-7; tentatively, D is TRBD1 or TRBD2 (6 bases each). The CDR3 spells CSAKKGEAYEQYF. The CDR3 DNA reads as TGCAGCGCTAAGAAGGGGGAGGCCTACGAGCAGTACTTC.